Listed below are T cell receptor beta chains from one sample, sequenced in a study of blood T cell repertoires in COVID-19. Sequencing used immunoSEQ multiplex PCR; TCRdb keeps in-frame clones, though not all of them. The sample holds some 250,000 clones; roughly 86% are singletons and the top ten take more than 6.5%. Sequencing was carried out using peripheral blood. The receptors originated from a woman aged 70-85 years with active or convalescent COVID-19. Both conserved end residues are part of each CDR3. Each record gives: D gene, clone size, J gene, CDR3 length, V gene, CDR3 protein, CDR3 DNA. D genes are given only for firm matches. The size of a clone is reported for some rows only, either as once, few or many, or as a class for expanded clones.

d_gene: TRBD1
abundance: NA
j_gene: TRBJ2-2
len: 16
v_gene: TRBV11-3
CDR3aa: CASSPRTGVGSGELFF
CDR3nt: TGTGCCAGCAGCCCGAGGACAGGGGTAGGATCCGGGGAGCTGTTTTTT

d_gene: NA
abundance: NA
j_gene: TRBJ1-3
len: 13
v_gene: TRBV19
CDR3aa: CATKGDTGNTIYF
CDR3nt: TGTGCCACCAAGGGGGACACTGGAAACACCATATATTTT

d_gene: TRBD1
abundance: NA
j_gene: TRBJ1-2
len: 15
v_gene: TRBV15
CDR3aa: CATSWGTGTLYGYTF
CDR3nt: TGTGCCACCAGCTGGGGGACAGGAACCCTTTATGGCTACACCTTC

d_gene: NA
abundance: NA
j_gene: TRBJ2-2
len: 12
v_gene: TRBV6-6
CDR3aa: CASSPYTGELFF
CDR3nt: TGTGCCAGCAGCCCTTACACCGGGGAGCTGTTTTTT

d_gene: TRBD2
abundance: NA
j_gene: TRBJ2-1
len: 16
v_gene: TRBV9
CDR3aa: CASSVGGSGGANEQFF
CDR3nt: TGTGCCAGCAGCGTAGGTGGTAGCGGGGGGGCGAATGAGCAGTTCTTC

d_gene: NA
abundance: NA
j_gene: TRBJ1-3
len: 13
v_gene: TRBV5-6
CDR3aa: CASSLGRGNTIYF
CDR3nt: TGTGCCAGCAGCTTGGGTCGGGGAAACACCATATATTTT

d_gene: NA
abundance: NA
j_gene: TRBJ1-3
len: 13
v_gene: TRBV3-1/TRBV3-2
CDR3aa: CASSHRGGNTIYF
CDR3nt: TGTGCCAGCAGCCACAGGGGAGGAAACACCATATATTTT

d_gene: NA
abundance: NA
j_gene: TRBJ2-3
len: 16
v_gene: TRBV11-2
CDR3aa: CASSRGRELGRDTQYF
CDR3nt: TGTGCCAGCAGCCGGGGGAGAGAACTCGGTAGAGATACGCAGTATTTT

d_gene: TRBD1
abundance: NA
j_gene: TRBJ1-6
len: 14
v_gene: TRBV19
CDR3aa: CASSPTGAGSPLHF
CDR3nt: TGTGCCAGTAGTCCCACAGGGGCGGGATCACCCCTCCACTTT

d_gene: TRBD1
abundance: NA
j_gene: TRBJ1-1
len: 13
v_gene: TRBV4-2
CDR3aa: CASSQEGGPEAFF
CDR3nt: TGTGCCAGCAGCCAAGAAGGGGGCCCTGAAGCTTTCTTT

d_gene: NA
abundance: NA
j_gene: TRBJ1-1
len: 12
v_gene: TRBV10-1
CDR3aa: CASSSQGTEAFF
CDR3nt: TGCGCCAGCAGTTCTCAGGGAACTGAAGCTTTCTTT

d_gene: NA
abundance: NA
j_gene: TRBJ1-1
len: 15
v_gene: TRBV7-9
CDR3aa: CASSSVPRGRTEAFF
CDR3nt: TGTGCCAGCAGCTCCGTCCCCAGGGGTCGAACTGAAGCTTTCTTT

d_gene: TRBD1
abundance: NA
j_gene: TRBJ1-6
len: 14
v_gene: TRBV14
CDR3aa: CASSLRTGGSPLHF
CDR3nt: TGTGCCAGCAGCCTTAGGACAGGGGGCTCACCCCTCCACTTT

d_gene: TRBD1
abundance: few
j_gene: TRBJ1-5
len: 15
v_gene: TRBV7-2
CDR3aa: CASSLGDSPNQPQHF
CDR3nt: TGTGCCAGCAGCTTAGGGGACAGTCCGAATCAGCCCCAGCATTTT

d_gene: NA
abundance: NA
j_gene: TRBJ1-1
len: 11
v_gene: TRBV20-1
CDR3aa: CSAIPRHEAFF
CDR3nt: TGCAGTGCTATTCCGCGACATGAAGCTTTCTTT

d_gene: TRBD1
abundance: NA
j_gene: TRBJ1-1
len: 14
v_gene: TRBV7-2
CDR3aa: CASSSFGGQGEAFF
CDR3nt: TGTGCCAGCAGCTCTTTTGGAGGACAGGGTGAAGCTTTCTTT

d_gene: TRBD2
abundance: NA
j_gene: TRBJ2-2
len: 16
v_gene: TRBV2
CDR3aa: CASNELAGTGTGELFF
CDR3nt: TGTGCCAGCAATGAACTAGCGGGAACGGGCACCGGGGAGCTGTTTTTT

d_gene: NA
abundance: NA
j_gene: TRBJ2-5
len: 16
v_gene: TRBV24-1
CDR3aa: CATSDLQGVTGETQYF
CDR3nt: TGTGCCACCAGTGATTTGCAAGGGGTGACAGGAGAGACCCAGTACTTC

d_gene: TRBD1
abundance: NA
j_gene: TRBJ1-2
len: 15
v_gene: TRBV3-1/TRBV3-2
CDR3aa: CASSHLRQGAIGYTF
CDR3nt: TGTGCCAGCAGCCATCTTAGACAGGGAGCGATTGGCTACACCTTC

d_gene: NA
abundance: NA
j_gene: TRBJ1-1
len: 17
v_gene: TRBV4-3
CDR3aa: CASSQDLLGRGNGEAFF
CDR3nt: TGCGCCAGCAGCCAAGATTTACTTGGCAGGGGAAATGGGGAAGCTTTCTTT

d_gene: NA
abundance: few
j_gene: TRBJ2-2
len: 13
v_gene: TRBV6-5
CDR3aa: CASNSGNTGELFF
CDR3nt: TGTGCCAGCAACAGCGGCAACACCGGGGAGCTGTTTTTT

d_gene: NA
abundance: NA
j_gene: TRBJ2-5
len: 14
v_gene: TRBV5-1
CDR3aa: CASSRRWTQETQYF
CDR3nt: TGCGCCAGCAGCCGAAGATGGACACAAGAGACCCAGTACTTC

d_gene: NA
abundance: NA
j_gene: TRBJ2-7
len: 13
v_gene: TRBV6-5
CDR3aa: CASRGTSFWEQYF
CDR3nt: TGTGCCAGCAGGGGGACATCTTTCTGGGAGCAGTACTTC

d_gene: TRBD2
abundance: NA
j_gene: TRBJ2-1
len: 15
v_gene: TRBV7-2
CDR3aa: CASTAGGSEYNEQFF
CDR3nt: TGTGCCAGCACCGCGGGAGGCTCCGAATACAATGAGCAGTTCTTC

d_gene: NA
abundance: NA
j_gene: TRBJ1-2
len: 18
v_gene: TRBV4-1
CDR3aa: CASTIETGSDARWYGYTF
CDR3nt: TGCGCCAGCACCATCGAAACAGGGTCGGATGCCCGGTGGTATGGCTACACCTTC

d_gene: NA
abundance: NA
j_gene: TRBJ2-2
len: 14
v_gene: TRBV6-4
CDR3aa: CASRQDSNAGELFF
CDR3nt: TGTGCCAGCAGGCAGGACAGCAACGCCGGGGAGCTGTTTTTT

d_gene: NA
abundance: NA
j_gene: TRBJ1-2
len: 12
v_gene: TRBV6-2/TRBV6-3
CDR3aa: CASSYGEYGYTF
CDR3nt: TGTGCCAGCAGTTACGGGGAGTATGGCTACACCTTC

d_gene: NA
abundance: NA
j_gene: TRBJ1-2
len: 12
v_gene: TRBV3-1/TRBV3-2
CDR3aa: CASSQISGGYTF
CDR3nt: TGTGCCAGCAGCCAAATTTCCGGTGGCTACACCTTC

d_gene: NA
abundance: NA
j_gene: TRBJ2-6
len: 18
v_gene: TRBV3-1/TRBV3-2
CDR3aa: CASSHAILSISGANVLTF
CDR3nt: TGTGCCAGCAGCCACGCGATCTTAAGCATCTCTGGGGCCAACGTCCTGACTTTC

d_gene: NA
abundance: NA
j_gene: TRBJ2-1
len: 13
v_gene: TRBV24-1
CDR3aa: CATSEGSSDEQFF
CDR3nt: TGTGCCACCAGTGAAGGGAGCTCCGATGAGCAGTTCTTC

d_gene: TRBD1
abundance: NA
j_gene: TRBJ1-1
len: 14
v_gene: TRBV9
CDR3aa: CASSVRTDRAEAFF
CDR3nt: TGTGCCAGCAGCGTACGTACTGACAGGGCTGAAGCTTTCTTT

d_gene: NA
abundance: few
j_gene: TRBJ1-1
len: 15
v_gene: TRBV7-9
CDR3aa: CASSLEGVGNTEAFF
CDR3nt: TGTGCCAGCAGCCTCGAGGGCGTGGGGAACACTGAAGCTTTCTTT

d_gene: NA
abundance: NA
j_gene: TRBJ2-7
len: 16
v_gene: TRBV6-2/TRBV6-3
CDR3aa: CASSSRATSYAYEQYF
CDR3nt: TGTGCCAGCAGTTCTAGAGCAACCTCTTATGCCTACGAGCAGTACTTC

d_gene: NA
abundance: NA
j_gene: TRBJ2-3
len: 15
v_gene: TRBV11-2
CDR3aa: CASSLDQEGTDTQYF
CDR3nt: TGTGCCAGCAGCTTAGATCAGGAGGGAACAGATACGCAGTATTTT

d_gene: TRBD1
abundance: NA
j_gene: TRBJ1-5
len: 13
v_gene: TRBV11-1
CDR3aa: CASSRTGGQPQHF
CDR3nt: TGTGCCAGCAGCAGGACAGGCGGGCAGCCCCAGCATTTT

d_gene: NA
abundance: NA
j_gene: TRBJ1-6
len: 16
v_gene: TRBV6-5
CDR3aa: CASSYLQGTRNSPLHF
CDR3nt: TGTGCCAGCAGTTACCTCCAGGGGACAAGGAATTCACCCCTCCACTTT

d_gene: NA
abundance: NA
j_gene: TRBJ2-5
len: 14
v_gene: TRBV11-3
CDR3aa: CASSWGRGQETQYF
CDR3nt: TGTGCCAGCAGCTGGGGTCGGGGTCAAGAGACCCAGTACTTC

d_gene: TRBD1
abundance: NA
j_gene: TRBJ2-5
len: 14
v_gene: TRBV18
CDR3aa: CASSTTGWIETQYF
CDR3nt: TGTGCCAGCTCAACGACAGGGTGGATAGAGACCCAGTACTTC

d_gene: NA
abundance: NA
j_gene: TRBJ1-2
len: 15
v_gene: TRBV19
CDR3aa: CASSIDQVSEGSYTF
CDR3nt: TGTGCCAGTAGTATAGATCAAGTATCGGAGGGAAGCTACACCTTC

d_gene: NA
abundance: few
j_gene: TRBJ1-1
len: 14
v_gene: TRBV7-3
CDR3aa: CASSLPEPGTEAFF
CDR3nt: TGTGCCAGCAGCTTGCCGGAACCGGGGACTGAAGCTTTCTTT

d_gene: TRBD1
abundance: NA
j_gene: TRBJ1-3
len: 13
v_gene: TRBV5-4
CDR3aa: CASSPDRDSTIYF
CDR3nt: TGTGCCAGCAGCCCGGACAGGGACAGCACCATATATTTT

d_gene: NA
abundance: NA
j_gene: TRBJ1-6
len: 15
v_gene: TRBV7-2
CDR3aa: CASSASQNNNSPLHF
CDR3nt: TGTGCCAGCAGCGCAAGTCAGAACAATAATTCACCCCTCCACTTT

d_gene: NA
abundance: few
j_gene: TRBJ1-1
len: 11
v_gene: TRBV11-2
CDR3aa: CASSWTLQAFF
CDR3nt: TGTGCCAGCAGCTGGACACTGCAAGCTTTCTTT

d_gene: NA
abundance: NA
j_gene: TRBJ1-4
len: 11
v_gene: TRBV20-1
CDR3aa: CSARAGEKLFF
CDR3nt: TGCAGTGCTAGAGCAGGTGAAAAACTGTTTTTT

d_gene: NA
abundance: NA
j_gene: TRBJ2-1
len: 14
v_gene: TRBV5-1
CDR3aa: CASSGNSGYNEQFF
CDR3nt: TGCGCCAGCAGCGGAAATAGCGGATACAATGAGCAGTTCTTC

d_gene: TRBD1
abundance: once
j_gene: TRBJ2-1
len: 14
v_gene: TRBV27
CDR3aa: CASRTPGQAGEQFF
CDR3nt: TGTGCCAGCAGGACCCCGGGACAGGCGGGAGAGCAGTTCTTC

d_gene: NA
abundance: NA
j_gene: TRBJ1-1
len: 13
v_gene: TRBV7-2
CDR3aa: CASSLNQANEAFF
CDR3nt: TGTGCCAGCAGCCTTAACCAGGCTAATGAAGCTTTCTTT

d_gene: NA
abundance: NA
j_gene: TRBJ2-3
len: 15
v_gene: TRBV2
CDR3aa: CASRERGRSTDTQYF
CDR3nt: TGTGCCAGCAGAGAAAGAGGAAGAAGCACAGATACGCAGTATTTT

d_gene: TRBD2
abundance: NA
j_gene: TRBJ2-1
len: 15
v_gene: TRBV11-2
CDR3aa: CASSLRRGGIDEQFF
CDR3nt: TGTGCCAGCAGCTTGAGGCGGGGGGGCATCGATGAGCAGTTCTTC

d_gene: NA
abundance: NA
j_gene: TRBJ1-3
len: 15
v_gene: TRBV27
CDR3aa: CASSFKGLSGNTIYF
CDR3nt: TGTGCCAGCAGTTTTAAGGGACTCTCTGGAAACACCATATATTTT

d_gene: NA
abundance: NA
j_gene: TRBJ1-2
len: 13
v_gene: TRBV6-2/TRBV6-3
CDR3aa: CASSYTENYGYTF
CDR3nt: TGTGCCAGCAGTTACACTGAGAACTATGGCTACACCTTC

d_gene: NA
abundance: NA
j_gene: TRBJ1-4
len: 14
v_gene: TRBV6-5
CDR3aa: CASRPWGGNEKLFF
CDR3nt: TGTGCCAGCAGGCCCTGGGGAGGTAATGAAAAACTGTTTTTT

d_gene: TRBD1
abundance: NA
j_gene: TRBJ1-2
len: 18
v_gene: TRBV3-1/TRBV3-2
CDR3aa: CASSQVPTTGTRHHGYTF
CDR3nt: TGTGCCAGCAGCCAAGTCCCTACGACAGGGACGAGGCACCATGGCTACACCTTC